The rows below give T cell receptor beta chains drawn from one sample of a study of monozygotic twins with inflammatory bowel disease. From the 5' RACE reads, TCRdb lists one entry per CDR3 protein and no DNA. The sample features around 140,000 distinct CDR3 sequences, with around 2.5% in its top ten. Sequencing input: blood. These receptors were obtained from a human donor with ulcerative colitis or Crohn's disease, or a healthy co-twin of an affected twin (not recorded which). CDR3s include the opening cysteine and the closing phenylalanine or tryptophan.

J: TRBJ1-2; V: TRBV29-1; CDR3: CSASGQTYGYTF
J: TRBJ2-2; V: TRBV27; CDR3: CASRRGLAGGKTGELFF
J: TRBJ1-5; V: TRBV6-1; CDR3: CASRTGTAGNQPQHF
J: TRBJ2-3; V: TRBV7-6; CDR3: CASSAVRGDTQYF
J: TRBJ1-2; V: TRBV10-3; CDR3: CAISGPGGAPYGYTF
J: TRBJ1-4; V: TRBV20-1; CDR3: CSARAPGTSNEKLFF
J: TRBJ2-2; V: TRBV6-1; CDR3: CASRIRGWGTGELFF
J: TRBJ2-7; V: TRBV2; CDR3: CASYLEGAPSSYEQYF
J: TRBJ2-7; V: TRBV7-2; CDR3: CASSSQPGDLSYEQYF
J: TRBJ1-5; V: TRBV18; CDR3: CASSGRGEVGLDQPQHF
J: TRBJ2-7; V: TRBV28; CDR3: CASSSPSTSDSYEQYF
J: TRBJ1-1; V: TRBV5-1; CDR3: CASSEQAVNTEAFF
J: TRBJ2-1; V: TRBV18; CDR3: CASSPFPGHRGNEQFF
J: TRBJ1-2; V: TRBV3-1; CDR3: CASSPYGSGGANYGYTF
J: TRBJ1-1; V: TRBV6-6; CDR3: CASSPGISNTEAFF
J: TRBJ2-1; V: TRBV6-1; CDR3: CASSTRDPQSLEQFF
J: TRBJ2-7; V: TRBV5-1; CDR3: CASSSRQGSWDEQYF
J: TRBJ2-5; V: TRBV7-9; CDR3: CASSLASIQQETQYF
J: TRBJ2-2; V: TRBV7-3; CDR3: CASSPFAVRGADTGELFF
J: TRBJ2-7; V: TRBV5-1; CDR3: CASSSEWEQYF
J: TRBJ1-4; V: TRBV6-2/TRBV6-3; CDR3: CASSTVGATNEKLFF
J: TRBJ2-7; V: TRBV12-3/TRBV12-4; CDR3: CASSLTAGAYEQYF
J: TRBJ2-7; V: TRBV28; CDR3: CASALGRWYEQYF
J: TRBJ1-4; V: TRBV6-1; CDR3: CASSEPRTVTNEKLFF
J: TRBJ2-1; V: TRBV5-1; CDR3: CASSLVPGPYNEQFF
J: TRBJ1-5; V: TRBV29-1; CDR3: CSAVLALGNQPQHF
J: TRBJ2-1; V: TRBV6-1; CDR3: CASTRLSGAYNEQFF
J: TRBJ2-3; V: TRBV9; CDR3: CASTPGLAGGITDTQYF
J: TRBJ2-3; V: TRBV5-1; CDR3: CASSGGTGSTDTQYF
J: TRBJ2-7; V: TRBV5-1; CDR3: CASSLGQGRLTYEQYF
J: TRBJ2-1; V: TRBV4-3; CDR3: CASSPKWGPGSEQFF
J: TRBJ1-1; V: TRBV11-2; CDR3: CASSLWFLNTEAFF
J: TRBJ2-7; V: TRBV3-1; CDR3: CASSQAGFYNTYEQYF
J: TRBJ1-6; V: TRBV4-3; CDR3: CASSQGLSRGAGFNSPLHF
J: TRBJ2-2; V: TRBV9; CDR3: CASSFLPNTGELFF
J: TRBJ2-5; V: TRBV7-7; CDR3: CASSLGRTLQETQYF
J: TRBJ1-3; V: TRBV9; CDR3: CASSVLDGNSGNTIYF
J: TRBJ2-1; V: TRBV6-4; CDR3: CASSDSTEGGRNEQFF
J: TRBJ1-1; V: TRBV6-1; CDR3: CASNRQGAPNTEAFF
J: TRBJ1-2; V: TRBV12-3/TRBV12-4; CDR3: CASSFYSGGHYLNYGYTF
J: TRBJ2-7; V: TRBV4-3; CDR3: CASSQDIAGGYEQYF
J: TRBJ1-5; V: TRBV20-1; CDR3: CSAPSGARDNQPQHF
J: TRBJ1-5; V: TRBV15; CDR3: CATRTGALNQPQHF
J: TRBJ1-1; V: TRBV24-1; CDR3: CATSDSRTGHEAFF
J: TRBJ2-1; V: TRBV19; CDR3: CASTLGQGAYNEQFF
J: TRBJ2-5; V: TRBV15; CDR3: CATSALQGLKTQYF
J: TRBJ2-2; V: TRBV5-1; CDR3: CASSLGTSGELFF
J: TRBJ2-7; V: TRBV7-6; CDR3: CASSLYVATGGSYEQYF
J: TRBJ1-5; V: TRBV18; CDR3: CASSPSRGIQPQHF
J: TRBJ1-1; V: TRBV4-3; CDR3: CASSQDGGEDTEAFF
J: TRBJ2-1; V: TRBV5-6; CDR3: CASSFRHQTEQFF
J: TRBJ2-1; V: TRBV15; CDR3: CATSREDRWVEQFF
J: TRBJ2-1; V: TRBV7-2; CDR3: CASSGQSASSYNEQFF
J: TRBJ1-3; V: TRBV6-2/TRBV6-3; CDR3: CASREWSSGNTIYF
J: TRBJ2-1; V: TRBV20-1; CDR3: CSARDGLDSYNEQFF